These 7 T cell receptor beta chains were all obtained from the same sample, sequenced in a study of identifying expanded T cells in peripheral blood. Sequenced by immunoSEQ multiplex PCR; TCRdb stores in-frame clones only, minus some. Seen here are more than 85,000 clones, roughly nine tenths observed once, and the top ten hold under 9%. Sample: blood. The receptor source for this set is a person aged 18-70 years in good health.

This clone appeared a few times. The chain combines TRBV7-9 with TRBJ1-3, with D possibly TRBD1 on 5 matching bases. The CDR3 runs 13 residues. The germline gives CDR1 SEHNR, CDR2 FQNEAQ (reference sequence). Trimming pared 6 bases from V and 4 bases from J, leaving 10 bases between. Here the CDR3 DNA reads TGTGCCAGCAGAGGGGTAGGCGGAAACACCATATATTTT. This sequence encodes CASRGVGGNTIYF.

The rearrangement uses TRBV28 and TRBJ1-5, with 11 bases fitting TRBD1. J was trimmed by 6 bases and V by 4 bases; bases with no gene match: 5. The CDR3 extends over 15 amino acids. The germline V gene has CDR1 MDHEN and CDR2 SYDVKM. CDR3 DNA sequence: TGTGCCAGCAGTTCCGGGACAGGGGGTTCTCAGCCCCAGCATTTT. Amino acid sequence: CASSSGTGGSQPQHF.

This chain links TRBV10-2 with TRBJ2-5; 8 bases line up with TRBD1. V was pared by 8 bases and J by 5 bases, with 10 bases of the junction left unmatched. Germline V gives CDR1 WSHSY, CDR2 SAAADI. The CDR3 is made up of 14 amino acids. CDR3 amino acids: CASRRTGQYETQYF. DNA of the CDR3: TGCGCCAGCCGAAGGACAGGGCAATATGAGACCCAGTACTTC.

The CDR3 bases are TGTGCCAGCAGCGCAGCTGGGAGCTCCTACAATGAGCAGTTCTTC. This translates into CASSAAGSSYNEQFF. The rearrangement uses TRBV9 and TRBJ2-1, with TRBD2 as a possible D gene (5 bases). Trimming pared 3 bases from V and 0 bases from J, leaving 10 bases between. The CDR3 extends over 15 amino acids. CDR1 and CDR2 from the germline V gene are SGDLS and YYNGEE. The entire variable domain, with the rest obtained from reference TRBV9 and TRBJ2-1, is as follows: DSGVTQTPKHLITATGQRVTLRCSPRSGDLSVYWYQQSLDQGLQFLIQYYNGEERAKGNILERFSAQQFPDLHSELNLSSLELGDSALYFCASSAAGSSYNEQFFGPGTRLTVL.

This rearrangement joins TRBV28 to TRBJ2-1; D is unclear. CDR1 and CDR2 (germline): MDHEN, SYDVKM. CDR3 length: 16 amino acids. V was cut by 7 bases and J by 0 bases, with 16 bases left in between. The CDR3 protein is CASTGFPASSYNEQFF. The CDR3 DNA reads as TGTGCCAGCACGGGTTTCCCGGCCAGCTCCTACAATGAGCAGTTCTTC.

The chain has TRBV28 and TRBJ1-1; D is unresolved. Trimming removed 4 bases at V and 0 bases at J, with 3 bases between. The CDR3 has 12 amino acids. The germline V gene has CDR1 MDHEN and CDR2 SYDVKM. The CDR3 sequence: CASSYVNTEAFF. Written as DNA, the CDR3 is TGTGCCAGCAGTTATGTGAACACTGAAGCTTTCTTT.

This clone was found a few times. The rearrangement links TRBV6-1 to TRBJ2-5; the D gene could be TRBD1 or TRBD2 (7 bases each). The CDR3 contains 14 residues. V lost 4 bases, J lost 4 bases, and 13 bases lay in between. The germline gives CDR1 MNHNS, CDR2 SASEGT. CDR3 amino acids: CASSVTGEGETQYF. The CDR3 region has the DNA TGTGCCAGCAGTGTTACAGGGGAGGGAGAGACCCAGTACTTC.